This is a list of T cell receptor beta chains from one sample in a study of T cells in Graves' hyperthyroidism and ophthalmopathy. Using its own MiXCR run on the multiplex PCR reads, TCRdb lists one record per CDR3 protein. Of around 250,000 distinct CDR3 sequences detected, approximately 16% appear once; the ten largest clones hold around 30%. Sequencing was carried out using blood. The receptors originated from a woman under 30 with Graves' ophthalmopathy. CDR3s include the opening cysteine and the closing phenylalanine or tryptophan. Fields, in order: CDR3 length, D gene, clone size, J gene, V gene, CDR3 protein, CDR3 DNA. The D gene is left open where the match is weak. Size is stated for part of the rows, as once, few or many counts, or as a class when the clone is expanded.

18 | TRBD2 | many | TRBJ2-1 | TRBV11-2 | CASSSGTSGRPLGNEQFF | TGTGCCAGCAGCTCCGGGACTAGCGGGAGGCCCCTAGGAAATGAGCAGTTCTTC
15 | - | many | TRBJ2-5 | TRBV12-5 | CASGLYGVIQETQYF | TGTGCTAGTGGTTTGTACGGGGTCATCCAAGAGACCCAGTACTTC
14 | TRBD1 | many | TRBJ1-5 | TRBV2 | CASRVDRDIQPQHF | TGTGCCAGCAGAGTTGACAGGGATATTCAGCCCCAGCATTTT
14 | - | many | TRBJ2-3 | TRBV7-2 | CASSLVGPPDTQYF | TGTGCCAGCAGCTTAGTTGGACCCCCAGATACGCAGTATTTT
14 | TRBD2 | - | TRBJ2-7 | TRBV9 | CASRGGGASYEQYF | TGTGCCAGCCGCGGCGGGGGGGCCTCCTACGAGCAGTACTTC
16 | TRBD2 | few | TRBJ2-3 | TRBV28 | CASSNTVTSDTDTQYF | TGTGCCAGCAGTAATACGGTGACTAGCGACACAGATACGCAGTATTTT
18 | TRBD2 | many | TRBJ2-3 | TRBV25-1 | CASSGKGGLAGVADTQYF | TGTGCCAGCAGTGGAAAGGGGGGACTAGCGGGAGTGGCAGATACGCAGTATTTT
15 | - | many | TRBJ1-2 | TRBV28 | CASSEGYRENYGYTF | TGTGCCAGCAGCGAGGGATACAGAGAGAACTATGGCTACACCTTC
14 | - | many | TRBJ2-7 | TRBV18 | CASSPNQGSYEQYF | TGTGCCAGCTCACCAAACCAGGGTTCCTACGAGCAGTACTTC
16 | TRBD1 | few | TRBJ2-2 | TRBV6-5 | CASSYQDRGDTGELFF | TGTGCCAGCAGTTACCAAGACAGGGGTGACACCGGGGAGCTGTTTTTT
14 | - | many | TRBJ1-5 | TRBV20-1 | CSASRSNSNQPQHF | TGCAGTGCTAGCCGCAGCAATAGCAATCAGCCCCAGCATTTT
14 | - | many | TRBJ1-1 | TRBV4-2 | CASSQDLQGPEAFF | TGTGCCAGCAGCCAAGATCTTCAGGGGCCTGAAGCTTTCTTT